The entry below describes one TCR beta chain. The specificity of this receptor is unknown. No much larger clone is present one base from it, and per-base qualities are unavailable. Sample time point, as interpreted from the label and publication: week 11, during vaccination. Each vaccine dose was 300 ug of a 20-mer mutant IDH1 peptide in Montanide, given subcutaneously with topical imiquimod. Donors had newly diagnosed WHO grade 3 or 4 IDH1-mutant astrocytomas with loss of nuclear ATRX. The samples were drawn from NOA16, a multicentre, single-arm, open-label phase I trial in Germany that tested a mutant IDH1 peptide vaccine in humans for the first time. Genomic DNA for TCRB sequencing was extracted from EDTA blood using the DNeasy Blood and Tissue Kit. The germline V gene supplies CDR1 MNHNS and CDR2 SASEGT. Including cysteine and phenylalanine, the CDR3 has 14 amino acids. Just the 42-base CDR3 DNA is kept, in frame starting at base 1. The germline V end is reduced by 4 bases and the J end by 7 bases; junction bases left unmatched: 4.

The method behind the library was the immunoSEQ multiplex PCR assay. Rearranged TCR beta chain sequences were amplified using the hsTCRB Kit according to the manufacturer's protocol. TCRB libraries were sequenced on an Illumina MiSeq. The paper's processing steps were these. Demultiplexing, trimming and gene mapping were performed with the kit vendor's proprietary platform. TCRdb's version of the immuneACCESS table is confined to in-frame rearrangements and falls short of the full clone set. An unresolved V gene accounts for under half of the shortfall where checked; the remainder is of unknown origin. V, J and clone size were drawn from that table, and D and trimming were deduced from the DNA. The sample table contains more than 50,000 clones; only one count was recorded for about nine tenths of them. The top ten hold 1.5% to 2.5% of the sample. The record originates from a study of a mutant IDH1 vaccine in newly diagnosed glioma (dated by TCRdb to the early 2020s). As for the study more broadly: Eight vaccinations were administered to patients in weeks 1, 3, 5, 7, 11, 15, 19 and 23, corresponding to visits V03 through V10. Vaccination was initiated 4-6 weeks after radiotherapy alone, or concurrently with temozolomide cycles in the chemotherapy-containing groups. Of the roughly 34 treated patients, approximately 60% were male and approximately 38% were female, and a mean age of approximately 40 years was recorded. Before enrollment, patients had received standard therapy of radiotherapy alone, temozolomide alone, or radiochemotherapy with temozolomide; most received the combination. Peripheral blood was drawn at six visits: V03 (baseline), V05, V07, V10, V12 and V13. Longitudinal TCRB deep sequencing was done for 25 to 30 treated patients, wherever samples were available for exploratory analyses. Overall results and qualifications from the work: Selection of PBMC samples for TCRB deep sequencing was based on availability. Across multiple MHC alleles, vaccine-induced immune responses were seen in more than 90% of patients. Pseudoprogression appeared unrelated to alterations in the top peripheral T cell clonotypes detected by TCRB sequencing. According to the authors, sample limitations meant that analyses of patient blood samples could not be reproduced.

The sequence joins TRBV6-1 to TRBJ1-4; the junction holds 9 bases that match TRBD1. The TCR comes from a man aged 40-50 years with glioma. Source: PBMCs, taken from a glioma patient whose treatment included an IDH1 peptide vaccine. The nucleotide sequence is given as TGTGCCAGCAGTGTCCGGGACAGGGTTGAAAAACTGTTTTTT. Translated, it gives CASSVRDRVEKLFF.